These 20 T cell receptor beta chains originate from one sample sequenced in a study of tumor-infiltrating lymphocytes in primary liver carcinoma. TCR beta cDNA was prepared out of roughly 520 ng total RNA by means of a constant-region primer. Three nested multiplex PCR rounds, a slightly modified ARM-PCR method, built the TCR beta libraries. For around 11 cycles apiece, the opening two PCR rounds ran with TRBV1-TRBV30 forward primers and a C-beta reverse primer. MiXCR, applied by TCRdb to the multiplex PCR reads, yields one record per CDR3 protein. The sample includes 100,000 or so distinct CDR3 sequences, almost 70% of them seen just once. From roughly 18-30 mg of unsorted bulk tissue, DNA and RNA were co-extracted together. Material: liver tumor tissue from sampling region 5. The subset is: tumor region T5, tumor centre. These receptors all come from a woman in her fifties or sixties with primary liver carcinoma and hepatitis B virus infection.

This clonotype was seen a handful of times. The junction differs from germline at one of its ends, possibly a read error. The chain carries TRBV30 and TRBJ1-3, with no clear D. Germline V lookup: CDR1 GTSNPN, CDR2 SVGIG (reference sequence). This CDR3 region has 14 residues. The CDR3 DNA sequence: TGTGCCTGGAGTGTACCGGGGTCTGGAAACACCGTATATTTT. Its translation: CAWSVPGSGNTVYF.

Of note for this clonotype: A read error may explain this, as a much larger clone is one base away. The genes are TRBV5-4 and TRBJ2-1, with D perhaps matching TRBD1 (5 bases). The V and J ends lost 0 bases and 8 bases respectively, with 15 bases between them. The germline V gene has CDR1 SGHNT and CDR2 YYREEE (reference sequence). There are 15 residues in the CDR3. DNA of the CDR3: TGTGCCAGCAGCTTGGGTGGACAAGCGACCGATGAGCAGTTCTTC. Protein product: CASSLGGQATDEQFF.

V usage is TRBV28 and J usage is TRBJ2-3; D unresolved. Germline V gene data show CDR1 as MDHEN and CDR2 as SYDVKM. This CDR3 is 12 amino acids long. V was shortened by 5 bases and J by 8 bases, with 11 bases between the two germline ends. As DNA, the CDR3 is TGTGCCAGCAGTCCCTGGGTAGGTACGCAGTATTTT. Residues: CASSPWVGTQYF.

Worth noting for this clonotype: Germline and junction disagree at one end, which may indicate a read error. The genes are TRBV4-1 and TRBJ2-1, with 10 bases lining up with TRBD2. The CDR3 length is 17 residues. CDR1 and CDR2 from the germline V gene are MGHRA and YSYEKL. Here the CDR3 reads CASSLGVGLAGVDEQLF. The CDR3 region has the DNA TGCGCCAGCAGCCTCGGAGTAGGTCTAGCGGGAGTTGATGAGCAGCTCTTC.

The chain recombines TRBV28 with TRBJ2-3; D is unresolved. With 7 bases removed from V and 4 bases from J, the gap between germline ends came to 12 bases. This CDR3 has 13 amino acids. Germline V gives CDR1 MDHEN, CDR2 SYDVKM. CDR3 region: CASNKQGPDTQYF. The CDR3 nucleotides are TGTGCCAGCAACAAACAAGGGCCAGATACGCAGTATTTT.

The genes are TRBV29-1 and TRBJ1-1; no reliable D call. The germline V gene encodes CDR1 SQVTM and CDR2 ANQGSEA. The CDR3 has 13 amino acids. V was pared by 6 bases and J by 5 bases, with 16 bases between. The CDR3 loop is CSVRHDGNTEAFF. Written as DNA, the CDR3 is TGCAGCGTGCGACATGACGGGAATACTGAAGCTTTCTTT.

Remarks on this clonotype: A read error is possible here, since a much larger clone lies one base away. Lacking the conserved final phenylalanine or tryptophan, this CDR3 likely reflects a read error. The chain links TRBV10-3 to TRBJ2-7; D is possibly TRBD1 (6 bases). Germline V gene lookup returns CDR1 ENHRY and CDR2 SYGVKD. Between the trimmed V and J ends, which lost 3 bases and 2 bases, there was a span of 11 bases. CDR3 length equals 14 residues. CDR3 DNA: TGTGCCATCAGTGATTTTGAGGGGGCCTACGAGCAGTACTAC. It is translated as CAISDFEGAYEQYY.

Remarks on this clonotype: Since the CDR3 does not end with the conserved phenylalanine or tryptophan, this likely comes from a read error. CDR3 DNA sequence: TGTACCAGCAGCTCCTATGGGGGCAATGAGCAGTTCTCC. Translating gives CTSSSYGGNEQFS. The rearrangement uses TRBV11-2 and TRBJ2-1; D is possibly TRBD1 or TRBD2 (5 bases each). Germline V gene lookup returns CDR1 SGHAT and CDR2 FQNNGV. This CDR3 has 13 amino acids.

This clonotype has a handful of counts. The chain employs TRBV9 and TRBJ2-1; 8 bases align to TRBD2. V trimming: 0 bases; J trimming: 3 bases; junction bases outside the gene matches: 2. This CDR3 comprises 15 residues. Germline V gene lookup returns CDR1 SGDLS and CDR2 YYNGEE. The CDR3 sequence is CASSVGLAGYNEQFF. In nucleotides, the CDR3 is TGTGCCAGCAGCGTAGGGCTAGCGGGCTACAATGAGCAGTTCTTC.

The chain is built from TRBV11-2 and TRBJ2-7; the D gene is possibly TRBD2 (5 bases). CDR1 SGHAT and CDR2 FQNNGV come from the germline V gene. Trimming shortened V by 5 bases and J by 2 bases, and 19 bases separated the two germline ends. The CDR3 loop spans 16 amino acids. In DNA, the CDR3 is TGTGCCAGCAGCCATTTAATCGGGAAAGAGGCCTACGAGCAGTACTTC. Protein: CASSHLIGKEAYEQYF.

As regards this clonotype: With a much larger clone just one base away, this may be a read error. This rearrangement joins TRBV7-8 to TRBJ1-5; D is perhaps TRBD1 (5 bases). CDR3 length equals 17 residues. Germline CDR1 reads SGHVS; CDR2 reads FQNEAQ. V was shortened by 5 bases and J by 2 bases, with 19 bases between the two germline ends. CDR3 loop: CASSALLGRLGNQPQHF. The CDR3 DNA reads as TGTGCCAGCAGCGCCCTATTGGGGCGACTGGGCAATCAGCCCCAGCATTTT.

This clonotype came up many times. V is TRBV6-5 and J is TRBJ1-2, with TRBD1 as a possible D gene (6 bases). V gave up 2 bases and J gave up 4 bases, with 11 bases separating them. The CDR3 has 14 amino acids. CDR1 is MNHEY, CDR2 SVGAGI, per germline. The CDR3 sequence: CASSYGGQPYGYTF. CDR3 in DNA: TGTGCCAGCAGTTACGGGGGACAACCCTATGGCTACACCTTC.

This clonotype was detected a few times. Compared with germline, one end of the junction differs, possibly owing to a read error. The chain links TRBV7-8 to TRBJ2-3, with a weak D call TRBD1 (5 bases). CDR1 is SGHVS and CDR2 is FQNEAQ in the germline V gene. This CDR3 spans 14 amino acids. DNA of the CDR3: TGTGCCAGTAGCTTAGCCTGGGGCATAGATACGCAGTATTTT. Amino acids: CASSLAWGIDTQYF.

On this clonotype: No conserved phenylalanine or tryptophan is present at the end of the CDR3, so a read error is the likely explanation. The limits of the CDR3 on the DNA are not certain, so only TCRdb's listed CDR3 is given. V gene TRBV11-3 combines with J gene TRBJ2-1; no check of the table's D call, TRBD2, against the DNA was made. Germline CDR1 reads SGHNT; CDR2 reads YENEEA. A total of 16 residues make up the CDR3, ends included. CDR3 amino acids: CASSLGGGRWGNEQLI.

As concerns this clonotype: A junction boundary mismatches the germline segment, possibly from a read error. The chain links TRBV4-1 to TRBJ1-5; D not certain. The CDR3 covers 16 residues. Germline V gene lookup returns CDR1 MGHRA and CDR2 YSYEKL. The DNA of the CDR3 is TGCGTCAGCAGCCAAGATGGCCTACCCAGCAATCAGCCCCAGCATTTT. Residues: CVSSQDGLPSNQPQHF.

This chain connects TRBV4-2 to TRBJ2-6, with D perhaps TRBD1 (6 bases). Germline V gives CDR1 LGHNA, CDR2 YNFKEQ. The CDR3 totals 19 residues. This CDR3 reads CTNSSLGAAVSSGANVLTF. DNA for the CDR3: TGTACCAACAGCTCCCTGGGGGCAGCGGTCTCCTCTGGGGCCAACGTCCTGACTTTC.

This clonotype was seen a single time. At one end, the junction sequence differs from germline, possibly due to a read error. The V and J genes are TRBV5-4 and TRBJ2-4; D remains unclear. This CDR3 has 16 residues. Germline CDR1 and CDR2: SGHNT and YYREEE (reference sequence). The DNA for the CDR3 is TGTGCCGGCAGCTTTGCCTGGAACCTAGCCAAAAACATTCAGTACTTC. Translated, it gives CAGSFAWNLAKNIQYF.

With respect to this clonotype: At one of its ends the junction is not consistent with the germline gene, which may arise from a read error. The rearrangement links TRBV6-5 to TRBJ2-5; perhaps TRBD2 as D (6 bases). The CDR3 covers 14 residues. Germline loops: CDR1 MNHEY, CDR2 SVGAGI. The CDR3 reads CVSRRAQVAETQYF. As DNA, the CDR3 is TGTGTCAGCCGGAGGGCGCAGGTGGCGGAGACCCAGTACTTC.

As regards this clonotype: The germline gene is not matched at one end of the junction; a read error may be the cause. The rearrangement joins TRBV5-1 to TRBJ2-3; TRBD1 aligns across 8 bases. CDR1 and CDR2 (germline): SGHRS, YFSETQ. The CDR3 is 15 amino acids. The CDR3, as DNA: TGCGTCAGCAGCCCTGACAGGGGCGGCACAGATACGCAGTATTTT. Amino acids: CVSSPDRGGTDTQYF.

With regard to this clonotype: The CDR3 does not end in the conserved phenylalanine or tryptophan, so this is likely a read error. It is unclear where the CDR3 begins or ends on the DNA, so no DNA is shown, and the CDR3 is as TCRdb lists it. This rearrangement joins TRBV11-3 to TRBJ1-1; TRBD1, the table's D call, was not compared with the DNA. The CDR3 region is 13 residues in length, termini included. Germline V gene data show CDR1 as SGHNT and CDR2 as YENEEA. CDR3 sequence: CASSRLDRGLASL.